The clone carrying this T cell receptor (beta chain) has only a few counts. No antigen is known for it. TCRdb passed the reads through MiXCR, listing each CDR3 protein once. Of roughly 630,000 distinct CDR3 sequences in the sample, approximately 25% were seen once. The data were obtained in a study of T cell repertoires in cytomegalovirus infection. Study details: Public TCR beta signatures marked donors with CMV infection and the matching HLA.

Notes on the study in general: It was HLA-C-restricted CMV-specific TCR beta clonotypes that dominated the response ex vivo. People with CMV and the relevant HLA were identified by cumulative public TCR beta family frequency.

The germline V and J ends were trimmed by 1 base and 3 bases, with 10 bases remaining between them. Germline CDR1 PRHDT, CDR2 FYEKMQ (reference sequence). The CDR3 is 15 amino acids. The chain is built from TRBV13 and TRBJ2-1; the D gene is possibly TRBD1 (5 bases). This clonotype originated in a human donor in good health (CMV status not recorded). Some clones in this sample may be carry-over from other donors' samples. The sample consisted of CD8+ T cells from PBMCs. Here the CDR3 DNA reads TGTGCCAGCAGCTTAGAATTGGGGCTCTACAATGAGCAGTTCTTC. Protein sequence: CASSLELGLYNEQFF.